This T cell receptor (beta chain) was recovered during a study of tumor and adjacent non-tumor tissue in lung cancer. The library came from three nested PCR rounds adapted from ARM-PCR protocols. TCRdb re-derived calls from the multiplex PCR reads in MiXCR, one entry per CDR3 protein. Of about 93,000 distinct CDR3 sequences listed, about 72% were seen once; the top ten hold around 20%. RNA was extracted from bulk tissue without any cell sorting. The CDR3 covers 17 residues. The germline gives CDR1 LGHNA, CDR2 YNFKEQ. On this clonotype: The junction departs from the called germline gene at one end, perhaps through a read error.

The genes are TRBV4-2 and TRBJ2-4; D is unclear. What was sequenced was lung tumor tissue. This receptor was obtained from a man between 60 and 70 years old with non-small cell lung cancer. CDR3 sequence: CASSQDEGGNGKNIQYF. As DNA, the CDR3 is TGTGCTAGCAGCCAAGATGAAGGCGGTAATGGCAAAAACATTCAGTACTTC.